Each of the 8 T cell receptor beta chains below was sequenced from the same sample in a study of T cell repertoires in ileal Crohn's disease. Using immunoSEQ multiplex PCR, the repertoire was profiled, and TCRdb retains in-frame clones only, with some absent. The top ten hold under 5% of the sample, which has about 15,000 clones, about 80% seen once. The sequencing sample was made of ileal tissue. The receptors were sampled from an adult with Crohn's disease.

The V and J genes are TRBV27 and TRBJ1-1; D is unclear. V was cut by 5 bases and J by 8 bases, with 24 bases left in between. CDR1 and CDR2 (germline): MNHEY, SMNVEV (reference sequence). The CDR3 has 16 amino acids. DNA for the CDR3: TGTGCCAGCAGTGCCATGCGGGGTCCGGGTTCCTTCGAAGCTTTCTTT. The encoded protein is CASSAMRGPGSFEAFF.

CDR3 sequence (DNA): TGTGCCAGCAGCTTTTCGGGCACAGATACGCAGTATTTT. Translation: CASSFSGTDTQYF. The genes are TRBV5-4 and TRBJ2-3; D ambiguous. The CDR3 spans 13 residues. Germline assignment: CDR1 SGHNT and CDR2 YYREEE (reference sequence). Trimming took 2 bases from V and 1 from J, leaving 5 bases between them.

The chain employs TRBV18 and TRBJ2-1; 7 nucleotides line up with TRBD2. The trim removed 4 bases at V and 6 bases at J, leaving 12 bases unmatched. Germline V gives CDR1 KGHSH, CDR2 LQKENI. The CDR3 spans 16 residues. This CDR3 reads CASSRAGPGIGNEQFF. Here the CDR3 DNA reads TGTGCCAGCTCACGAGCGGGACCGGGCATAGGCAATGAGCAGTTCTTC.

The chain employs TRBV5-1 and TRBJ1-1; tentatively, D is TRBD1 (6 bases). V lost 7 bases and J 1 base, leaving 17 bases between the germline ends. Germline V lookup: CDR1 SGHRS, CDR2 YFSETQ. The CDR3 extends over 15 amino acids. The CDR3 nucleotides read TGCGCCAGCGGCCGGGACACTCAAAGGAACACTGAAGCTTTCTTT. Its translation: CASGRDTQRNTEAFF.

The chain uses TRBV5-4 and TRBJ2-6, with TRBD1 identical over 12 bases. The trim removed 3 bases at V and 3 bases at J, leaving 7 bases unmatched. Per germline, CDR1 SGHNT and CDR2 YYREEE (reference sequence). The CDR3 is made up of 18 amino acids. The CDR3 reads CASSSPGQGAFGANVLTF. The DNA of the CDR3 is TGTGCCAGCAGCTCACCGGGACAGGGGGCTTTTGGGGCCAACGTCCTGACTTTC.

This clone came up once. This sequence joins TRBV7-9 and TRBJ1-6; TRBD1 aligns across 9 bases. Per germline, CDR1 SEHNR and CDR2 FQNEAQ (reference sequence). The CDR3 is 14 residues long. J was trimmed by 9 bases and V by 3 bases; bases with no gene match: 3. This chain's CDR3 is CASSLGQGRSPLHF. The CDR3 DNA sequence: TGTGCCAGCAGCTTGGGACAGGGCCGTTCACCCCTCCACTTT.

The rearrangement links TRBV30 to TRBJ1-5, with D unclear. The CDR3 totals 13 residues. CDR1 and CDR2 (germline): GTSNPN, SVGIG (reference sequence). V lost 3 bases and J 5 bases, leaving 11 bases between the germline ends. The CDR3 sequence is CAWRGGGDQPQHF. The CDR3 bases are TGTGCCTGGAGGGGAGGTGGGGATCAGCCCCAGCATTTT.

The chain employs TRBV7-9 and TRBJ1-2; possible D gene TRBD1, 5 bases. CDR1 is SEHNR and CDR2 is FQNEAQ in the germline V gene (reference sequence). The CDR3 is 13 residues long. V was trimmed by 4 bases and J by 3 bases, leaving 9 bases between them. The CDR3 loop is CASSYSGDYGYTF. The DNA for the CDR3 is TGTGCCAGCAGCTACTCGGGGGACTATGGCTACACCTTC. The full variable domain, completed using reference TRBV7-9 and TRBJ1-2, is DTGVSQNPRHKITKRGQNVTFRCDPISEHNRLYWYRQTLGQGPEFLTYFQNEAQLEKSRLLSDRFSAERPKGSFSTLEIQRTEQGDSAMYLCASSYSGDYGYTFGSGTRLTVV.